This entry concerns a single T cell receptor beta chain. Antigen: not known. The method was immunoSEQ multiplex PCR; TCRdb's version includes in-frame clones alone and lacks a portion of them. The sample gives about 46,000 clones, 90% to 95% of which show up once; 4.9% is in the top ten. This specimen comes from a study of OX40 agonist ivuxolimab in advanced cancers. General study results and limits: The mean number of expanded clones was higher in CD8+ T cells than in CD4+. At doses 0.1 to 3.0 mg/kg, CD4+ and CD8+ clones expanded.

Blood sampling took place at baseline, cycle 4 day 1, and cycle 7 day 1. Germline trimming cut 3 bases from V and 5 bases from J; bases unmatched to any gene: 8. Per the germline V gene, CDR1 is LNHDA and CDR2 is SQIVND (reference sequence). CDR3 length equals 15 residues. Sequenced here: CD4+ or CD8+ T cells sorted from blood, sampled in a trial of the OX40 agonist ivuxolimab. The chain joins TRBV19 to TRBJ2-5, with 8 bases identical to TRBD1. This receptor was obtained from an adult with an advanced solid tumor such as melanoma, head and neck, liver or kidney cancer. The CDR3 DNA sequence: TGTGCCAGTAGTATTGAGAACAGGGGGAGCGAGACCCAGTACTTC. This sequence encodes CASSIENRGSETQYF.